The 19 T cell receptor beta chains given below trace back to one sample, sequenced in a study of identical twins. TCRdb independently ran MiXCR on the 5' RACE reads; one entry per CDR3 protein. Found here are approximately 300,000 distinct CDR3 sequences, roughly 9.7% of them singletons; the top ten hold 6% to 8.5%. The sample was also reused in another study, on yellow fever vaccine responses in identical twins.

The sequenced sample consisted of CD8+ T cells sorted from blood. Receptors originate from a young woman in good health.

The chain combines TRBV7-2 with TRBJ2-2; no definite D call. The germline V gene has CDR1 SGHTA and CDR2 FQGNSA. CDR3 length: 13 amino acids. The V and J ends lost 1 base and 5 bases respectively, with 5 bases between them. CDR3 residues: CASSLEYTGELFF. The CDR3 DNA follows: TGTGCCAGCAGCTTAGAATATACCGGGGAGCTGTTTTTT.

The chain recombines TRBV20-1 with TRBJ2-7, with a weak D call TRBD2 (5 bases). CDR3 length: 15 residues. V dropped 0 bases and J dropped 1 base, with 13 bases sitting between them. Germline V lookup: CDR1 DFQATT, CDR2 SNEGSKA (reference sequence). CDR3 protein: CSARDLLGESYEQYF. CDR3 DNA: TGCAGTGCTAGAGATTTACTGGGAGAGTCCTACGAGCAGTACTTC.

This clonotype was seen a few times. This chain joins TRBV15 and TRBJ2-1; D remains ambiguous. Trimming stripped 3 bases from V and 8 bases from J, with 23 bases between. Per germline, CDR1 LNHNV and CDR2 YYDKDF (reference sequence). CDR3 length equals 17 residues. The CDR3 protein is CATSSPFHSASSDEQFF. CDR3 nucleotide sequence: TGTGCCACCAGCAGCCCATTCCACTCCGCTTCAAGCGATGAGCAGTTCTTC.

This chain joins TRBV29-1 and TRBJ1-2; possible D gene TRBD1, 6 bases. Between the trimmed V and J ends, which lost 3 bases and 4 bases, there was a span of 9 bases. The CDR3 contains 12 residues. Germline CDR1 SQVTM, CDR2 ANQGSEA. As DNA, the CDR3 is TGCAGCGTTGATGGGGACACCTATGGCTACACCTTC. This translates into CSVDGDTYGYTF.

This clonotype was observed a handful of times. The chain carries TRBV14 and TRBJ2-5; a weak D match, TRBD1 (5 bases). The V gene lost 4 bases and the J gene lost 2 bases, with 14 bases spanning the gap. CDR1 and CDR2 (germline): SGHDN, FVKESK. This CDR3 is 15 amino acids long. This CDR3 is CASSPSDTAQETQYF. For the CDR3, the DNA is TGTGCCAGCAGCCCCTCGGACACCGCTCAAGAGACCCAGTACTTC.

This clonotype has a handful of counts. V and J are TRBV2 and TRBJ1-5; tentative D call: TRBD1 (6 bases). Germline CDR1 is SNHLY and CDR2 is FYNNEI. Trimming pared 7 bases from V and 5 bases from J, leaving 21 bases between. The CDR3 has 16 residues. The CDR3 is CASNKRTVRRHQPQHF. The CDR3 nucleotides read TGTGCCAGCAATAAAAGGACAGTCAGGAGACATCAGCCCCAGCATTTT.

The chain is built from TRBV20-1 and TRBJ2-1, with a possible D match to TRBD2 (5 bases). Trimming cost V 2 bases and J 0 bases, with 11 bases left between them. Looked up from germline, CDR1 is DFQATT and CDR2 is SNEGSKA (reference sequence). The CDR3 extends over 15 amino acids. The CDR3 loop is CSARPGLVSYNEQFF. The DNA for the CDR3 is TGCAGTGCTAGACCCGGACTCGTCTCCTACAATGAGCAGTTCTTC.

The chain combines TRBV4-3 with TRBJ2-2; no definite D call. Germline CDR1 reads LGHNA; CDR2 reads YSLEER. The length of the CDR3 is 12 residues. V was trimmed by 2 bases and J by 8 bases, leaving 6 bases between them. The CDR3 DNA follows: TGCGCCAGCAGCCAAACAAAAGGGGAGCTGTTTTTT. Amino acid sequence: CASSQTKGELFF.

This clonotype was observed a handful of times. The chain employs TRBV3-1 and TRBJ1-1, with unresolved D. With 0 bases removed from V and 1 base from J, the gap between germline ends came to 9 bases. CDR1 is LGHDT and CDR2 is YNNKEL in the germline V gene (reference sequence). The CDR3 extends over 15 amino acids. The CDR3 nucleotides read TGTGCCAGCAGCCAAGATTTTGTCAGGAACACTGAAGCTTTCTTT. Protein: CASSQDFVRNTEAFF.

This clonotype showed up many times. The chain couples TRBV7-9 to TRBJ1-6, with D tentatively TRBD1 (6 bases). The CDR3 is 16 residues long. V gave up 4 bases and J gave up 9 bases, with 19 bases separating them. Germline V gives CDR1 SEHNR, CDR2 FQNEAQ (reference sequence). The CDR3 DNA follows: TGTGCCAGCAGCTCACCCGCGGGTCTAGGGGGTTCACCCCTCCACTTT. Encoded protein: CASSSPAGLGGSPLHF. Based on the CDR3 plus reference TRBV7-9 and TRBJ1-6, the full variable domain is DTGVSQNPRHKITKRGQNVTFRCDPISEHNRLYWYRQTLGQGPEFLTYFQNEAQLEKSRLLSDRFSAERPKGSFSTLEIQRTEQGDSAMYLCASSSPAGLGGSPLHFGNGTRLTVT.

This clonotype was observed at least ten times. The chain joins TRBV6-5 to TRBJ2-2; D might be TRBD1 (6 bases). The germline V and J ends were trimmed by 2 bases and 5 bases, with 12 bases remaining between them. Germline V gene lookup returns CDR1 MNHEY and CDR2 SVGAGI. This CDR3 contains 15 residues. In DNA, the CDR3 is TGTGCCAGCAGTTACGTAGCAGGGGAGACCGGGGAGCTGTTTTTT. It specifies CASSYVAGETGELFF.

The gene calls are TRBV20-1 and TRBJ2-7; D is tentatively TRBD1 or TRBD2 (5 bases each). The germline V gene has CDR1 DFQATT and CDR2 SNEGSKA (reference sequence). There are 15 residues in the CDR3. Trimming took off 0 bases at V and 1 base at J, with 13 bases between the two ends. CDR3 protein: CSARDGTRSSYEQYF. The CDR3 bases are TGCAGTGCTAGAGATGGGACCCGCTCGTCCTACGAGCAGTACTTC.

The table lists this clonotype with a few counts. The V gene is TRBV14, the J gene TRBJ2-7; D might be TRBD2 (5 bases). Germline V CDR1 and CDR2: SGHDN, FVKESK. The CDR3 covers 14 residues. Trimming took off 5 bases at V and 6 bases at J, with 17 bases between the two ends. The DNA for the CDR3 is TGTGCCAGCAGCTCCCGGGGAGATATTCTCGAGCAGTACTTC. This encodes CASSSRGDILEQYF.

This clonotype was detected many times. V is TRBV12-3 or TRBV12-4 and J is TRBJ2-7; D remains ambiguous. The CDR3 is 16 residues long. Between the trimmed V and J ends, which lost 3 bases and 4 bases, there was a span of 19 bases. The CDR3 bases are TGTGCCAGCAGTTTGTGGTCGGCGAGCTCTGAGTACGAGCAGTACTTC. This gives the protein CASSLWSASSEYEQYF.

This clonotype has a count of ten or more. The rearrangement joins TRBV12-3 or TRBV12-4 to TRBJ2-1, with 8 bases fitting TRBD2. Germline trimming cut 5 bases from V and 7 bases from J; bases unmatched to any gene: 10. This CDR3 has 15 amino acids. This CDR3 reads CASSPILAERNEQFF. In DNA, the CDR3 is TGTGCCAGCAGTCCTATACTAGCGGAGCGAAATGAGCAGTTCTTC.

This clonotype appeared many times. The rearrangement joins TRBV7-9 to TRBJ1-2; tentative D call: TRBD1 (5 bases). Germline CDR1 SEHNR, CDR2 FQNEAQ (reference sequence). V lost 6 bases, J lost 10 bases, and 15 bases lay in between. The CDR3 spans 12 residues. The CDR3 DNA sequence: TGTGCCAGCAGAGGGACGGCACTCCTCTACACCTTC. It codes for CASRGTALLYTF.

In this sample, this clonotype turned up many times. The chain employs TRBV11-1 and TRBJ2-1, with TRBD2 matching over 11 bases. Germline CDR1 and CDR2: SGHAT and FQDESV (reference sequence). The ends lost 5 bases at V and 1 base at J; junction bases unmatched: 10. The CDR3 consists of 18 residues. For the CDR3, the DNA is TGTGCCAGCAGCGGGGTTGTAGCGGGGGGGCAATCCTACAATGAGCAGTTCTTC. Its protein is CASSGVVAGGQSYNEQFF.

Only a few counts were recorded for this clonotype. The chain links TRBV30 to TRBJ2-7; TRBD2 aligns across 9 bases. V dropped 0 bases and J dropped 4; count of bases not matched to a gene: 1. Germline CDR1 GTSNPN, CDR2 SVGIG (reference sequence). This CDR3 region has 13 residues. CDR3 sequence: CAWSVSGGYEQYF. The CDR3 DNA sequence: TGTGCCTGGAGTGTCAGCGGGGGGTACGAGCAGTACTTC.

V gene TRBV30 combines with J gene TRBJ2-3, with 11 bases that match TRBD1. In germline, CDR1 is GTSNPN, CDR2 SVGIG (reference sequence). The CDR3 totals 15 residues. The V and J ends lost 2 bases and 6 bases, in that order; junction bases with no gene match: 7. The chain's CDR3 is CAWSQGQGAVDTQYF. The CDR3 DNA sequence: TGTGCCTGGAGTCAAGGACAGGGGGCTGTGGATACGCAGTATTTT.